This T cell receptor (beta chain) was recovered during a study of blood T cell repertoires in COVID-19. About the study: COVID-19 samples collected from the United States, Italy and Spain covered acute and convalescent phases. PBMCs, B-cell-depleted T cells, or T cells were the source of the cDNA or gDNA that made up the material.

Study processing details: Amplification with reference gene primers provided the estimates of nucleated cell counts. Profiling relied on immunoSEQ multiplex PCR, and the TCRdb table lists in-frame clones only, not all of them. That table gives V, J and clone size, and the DNA gave D and trimming. The table lists 25,000 to 30,000 clones, approximately 83% of them singletons, with around 28% in the top ten. Germline CDR1 is MGHRA and CDR2 is YSYEKL. CDR3 length equals 12 residues. Trimming pared 10 bases from V and 7 bases from J, leaving 13 bases between. One Seattle source followed patients from active infection through their disease course. This clone was seen a few times.

This sequence originates from a woman of 80 years or more with COVID-19, enrolled during active disease. Sequencing used peripheral blood. The chain carries TRBV4-1 and TRBJ1-4; D gene ambiguous. CDR3 nucleotide sequence: TGCGCCACCTCGAACTCGTTTGAAAAACTGTTTTTT. As protein: CATSNSFEKLFF.